The clone carrying this T cell receptor beta chain has a handful of counts. Preparation of the TCRbeta library used unique molecular identifiers. TCRdb redid the calling of the PCR reads with MiXCR, one entry per CDR3 protein. This table has 250,000 to 350,000 distinct CDR3 sequences, 9.9% appearing once. This sample was included in a study of T-cell reconstitution after alpha-beta-depleted transplantation in children. The CDR3 has 12 residues. V gave up 6 bases and J gave up 8 bases, with 13 bases separating them. The sequence derives from a human donor who donated a stem cell graft to a child with SCID. The chain joins TRBV12-3 or TRBV12-4 to TRBJ1-2; no firm D call. The sequenced sample was PBMCs from the stem cell graft donor, obtained from the stem cell graft. DNA of the CDR3: TGTGCCAGCAGAGCACACAAGGGAGGCTACACCTTC. Protein product: CASRAHKGGYTF.